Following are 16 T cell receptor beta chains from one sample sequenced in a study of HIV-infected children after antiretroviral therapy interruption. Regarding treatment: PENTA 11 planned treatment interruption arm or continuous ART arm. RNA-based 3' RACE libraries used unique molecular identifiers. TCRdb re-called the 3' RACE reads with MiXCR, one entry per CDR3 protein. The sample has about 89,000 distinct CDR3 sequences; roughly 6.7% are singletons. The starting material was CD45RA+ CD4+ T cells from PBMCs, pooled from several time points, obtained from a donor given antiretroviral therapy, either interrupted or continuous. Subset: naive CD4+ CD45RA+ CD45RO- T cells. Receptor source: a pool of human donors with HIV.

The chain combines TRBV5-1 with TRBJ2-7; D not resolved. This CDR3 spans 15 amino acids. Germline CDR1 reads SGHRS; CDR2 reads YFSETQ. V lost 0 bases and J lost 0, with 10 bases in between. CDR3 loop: CASSLALGNSYEQYF. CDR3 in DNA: TGCGCCAGCAGCTTGGCCCTCGGCAACTCCTACGAGCAGTACTTC.

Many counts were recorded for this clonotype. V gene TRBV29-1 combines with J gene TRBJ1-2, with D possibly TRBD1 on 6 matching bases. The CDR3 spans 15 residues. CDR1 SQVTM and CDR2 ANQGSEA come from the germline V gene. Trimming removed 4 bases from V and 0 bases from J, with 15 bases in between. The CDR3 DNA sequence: TGCAGCGTTGCCCCGGGGGCCGGAGCTAACTATGGCTACACCTTC. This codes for CSVAPGAGANYGYTF.

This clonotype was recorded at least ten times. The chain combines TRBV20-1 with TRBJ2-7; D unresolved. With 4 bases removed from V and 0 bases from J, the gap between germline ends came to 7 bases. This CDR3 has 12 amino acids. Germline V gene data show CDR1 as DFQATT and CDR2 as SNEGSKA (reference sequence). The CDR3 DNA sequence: TGCAGTGCTATCGGGCCCTCCTACGAGCAGTACTTC. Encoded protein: CSAIGPSYEQYF.

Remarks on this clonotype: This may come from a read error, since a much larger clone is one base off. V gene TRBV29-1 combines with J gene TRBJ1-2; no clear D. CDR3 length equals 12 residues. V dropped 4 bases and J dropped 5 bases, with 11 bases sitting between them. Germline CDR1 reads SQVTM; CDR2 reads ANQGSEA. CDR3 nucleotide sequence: TGCAGCGTTGTTTGTGGGCTGTATGGCTACACCTTC. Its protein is CSVVCGLYGYTF.

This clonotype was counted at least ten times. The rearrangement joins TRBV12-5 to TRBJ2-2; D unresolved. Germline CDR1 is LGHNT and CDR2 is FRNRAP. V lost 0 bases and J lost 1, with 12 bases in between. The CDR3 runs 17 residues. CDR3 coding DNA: TGTGCTAGTGGTTTGGTATTGAGGAACAGGAACACCGGGGAGCTGTTTTTT. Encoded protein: CASGLVLRNRNTGELFF.

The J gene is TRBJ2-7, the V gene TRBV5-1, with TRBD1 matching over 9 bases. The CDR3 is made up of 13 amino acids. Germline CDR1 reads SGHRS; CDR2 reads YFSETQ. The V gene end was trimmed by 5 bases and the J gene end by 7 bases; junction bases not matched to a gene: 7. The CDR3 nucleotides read TGCGCCAGCAGTTTTGACAGGGGGGGTGAGCAGTACTTC. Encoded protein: CASSFDRGGEQYF.

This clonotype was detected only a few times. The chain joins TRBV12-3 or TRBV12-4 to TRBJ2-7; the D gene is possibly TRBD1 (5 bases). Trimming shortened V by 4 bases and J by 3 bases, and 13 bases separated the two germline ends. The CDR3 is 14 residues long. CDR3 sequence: CASSSPGYYYEQYF. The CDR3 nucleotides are TGTGCCAGCAGTTCCCCAGGGTACTACTACGAGCAGTACTTC.

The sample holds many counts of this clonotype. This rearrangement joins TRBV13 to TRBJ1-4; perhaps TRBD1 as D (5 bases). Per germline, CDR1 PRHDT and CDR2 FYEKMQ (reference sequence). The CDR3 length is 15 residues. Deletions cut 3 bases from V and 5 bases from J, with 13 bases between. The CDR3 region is CASSFGARRNEKLFF. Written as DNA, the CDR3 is TGTGCCAGCAGCTTCGGGGCACGGCGAAATGAAAAACTGTTTTTT.

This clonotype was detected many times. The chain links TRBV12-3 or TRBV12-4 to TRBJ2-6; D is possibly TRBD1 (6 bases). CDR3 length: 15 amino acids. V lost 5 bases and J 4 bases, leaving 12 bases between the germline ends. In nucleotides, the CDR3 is TGTGCCAGCAGTCTACAGGGCTCCGGGGCCAACGTCCTGACTTTC. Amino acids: CASSLQGSGANVLTF.

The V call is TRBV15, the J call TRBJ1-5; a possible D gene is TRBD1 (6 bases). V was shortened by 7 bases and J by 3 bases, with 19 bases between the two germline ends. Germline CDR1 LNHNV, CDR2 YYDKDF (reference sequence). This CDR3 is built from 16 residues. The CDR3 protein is CATTPGTRGSNQPQHF. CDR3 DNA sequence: TGTGCCACCACTCCGGGGACACGGGGTTCCAATCAGCCCCAGCATTTT.

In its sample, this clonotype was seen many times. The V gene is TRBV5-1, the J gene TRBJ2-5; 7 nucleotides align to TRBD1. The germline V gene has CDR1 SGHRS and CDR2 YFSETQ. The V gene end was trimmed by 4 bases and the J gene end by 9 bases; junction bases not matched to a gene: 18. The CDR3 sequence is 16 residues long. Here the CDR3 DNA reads TGCGCCAGCAGCGGGACGGGACAGAGTCACCTTTTGGCCCAGTACTTC. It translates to CASSGTGQSHLLAQYF.

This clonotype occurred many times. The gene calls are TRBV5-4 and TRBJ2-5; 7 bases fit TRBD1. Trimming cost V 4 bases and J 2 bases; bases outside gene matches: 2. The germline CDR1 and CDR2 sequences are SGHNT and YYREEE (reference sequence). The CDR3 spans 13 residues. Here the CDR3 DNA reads TGTGCCAGCAGCCCGACAGGGCAAGAGACCCAGTACTTC. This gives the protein CASSPTGQETQYF.

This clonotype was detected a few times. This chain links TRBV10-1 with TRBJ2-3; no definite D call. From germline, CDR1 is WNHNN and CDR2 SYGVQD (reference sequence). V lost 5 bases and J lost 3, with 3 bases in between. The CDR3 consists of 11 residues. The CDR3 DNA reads TGCGCCAGCAGTATGACAGATACGCAGTATTTT. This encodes CASSMTDTQYF.

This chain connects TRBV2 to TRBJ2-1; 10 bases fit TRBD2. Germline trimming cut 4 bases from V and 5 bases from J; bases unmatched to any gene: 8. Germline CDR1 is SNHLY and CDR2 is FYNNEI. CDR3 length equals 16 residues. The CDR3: CASSVPSGSFDNEQFF. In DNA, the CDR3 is TGTGCCAGCAGTGTCCCTAGCGGGAGCTTTGACAATGAGCAGTTCTTC. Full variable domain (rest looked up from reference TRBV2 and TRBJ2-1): EPEVTQTPSHQVTQMGQEVILRCVPISNHLYFYWYRQILGQKVEFLVSFYNNEISEKSEIFDDQFSVERPDGSNFTLKIRSTKLEDSAMYFCASSVPSGSFDNEQFFGPGTRLTVL.

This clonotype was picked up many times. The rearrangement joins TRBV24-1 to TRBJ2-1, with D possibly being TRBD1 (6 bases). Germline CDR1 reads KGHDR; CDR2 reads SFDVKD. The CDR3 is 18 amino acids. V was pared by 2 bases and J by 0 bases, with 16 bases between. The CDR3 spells CATSDSGVPSASYNEQFF. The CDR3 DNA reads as TGTGCCACCAGTGATTCAGGGGTCCCCTCGGCCTCCTACAATGAGCAGTTCTTC.

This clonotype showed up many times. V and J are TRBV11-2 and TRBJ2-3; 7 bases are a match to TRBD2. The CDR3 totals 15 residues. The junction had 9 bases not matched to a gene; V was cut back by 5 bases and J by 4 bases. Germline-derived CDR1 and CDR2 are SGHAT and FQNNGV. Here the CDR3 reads CASSLQRAGADTQYF. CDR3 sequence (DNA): TGTGCCAGCAGCCTACAACGGGCGGGAGCAGATACGCAGTATTTT.